The 12 T cell receptor beta chains reported below all come from one sample, sequenced in a study of blood T cell repertoires in COVID-19. TCRdb's table, derived via immunoSEQ multiplex PCR, lists solely in-frame clones and lacks some. The table has 200,000 to 250,000 clones, roughly four fifths seen once. Sequences were obtained from PBMCs or T cells enriched from blood (not recorded which). The receptor set was obtained from a woman between 45 and 65 years old who had been exposed to COVID-19.

The gene calls are TRBV11-2 and TRBJ1-1; TRBD1 is a possible D gene (5 bases). The germline CDR1 and CDR2 sequences are SGHAT and FQNNGV. The V gene lost 1 base and the J gene lost 1 base, with 19 bases spanning the gap. This CDR3 has 18 amino acids. CDR3 DNA sequence: TGTGCCAGCAGCTTAGGCGGGGCTCCCCTTCAGAGGAACACTGAAGCTTTCTTT. Protein sequence: CASSLGGAPLQRNTEAFF.

This chain uses TRBV5-4 with TRBJ1-5; D gene ambiguous. The CDR3 has 12 residues. Germline V gene lookup returns CDR1 SGHNT and CDR2 YYREEE (reference sequence). Trimming took off 3 bases at V and 4 bases at J, with 5 bases between the two ends. CDR3 in amino acids: CASSYNNQPQHF. The CDR3 bases are TGTGCCAGCAGCTATAATAATCAGCCCCAGCATTTT.

This sequence joins TRBV5-4 and TRBJ2-5; TRBD2 matches at 8 bases. Germline assignment: CDR1 SGHNT and CDR2 YYREEE (reference sequence). The trim removed 0 bases at V and 5 bases at J, leaving 6 bases unmatched. The CDR3 spans 15 residues. The CDR3: CASSLAGGLGETQYF. The CDR3 DNA follows: TGTGCCAGCAGCTTGGCGGGGGGGCTGGGGGAGACCCAGTACTTC.

On this clone: Mismatch with germline at one junction end may stem from a read error. The chain carries TRBV10-1 and TRBJ1-5; D uncertain. Germline CDR1 WNHNN, CDR2 SYGVQD (reference sequence). CDR3 length equals 13 residues. This CDR3 is CASSESEVQPQHF. The CDR3 DNA is TGCGCCAGCAGTGAGTCGGAGGTTCAGCCTCAGCATTTT.

This chain joins TRBV9 and TRBJ1-2; D perhaps matches TRBD1 (6 bases). The V and J ends lost 0 bases and 3 bases respectively, with 12 bases between them. Looked up from germline, CDR1 is SGDLS and CDR2 is YYNGEE. The CDR3 runs to 15 residues. The CDR3 is CASSVDNRVDYGYTF. CDR3 nucleotides: TGTGCCAGCAGCGTAGACAACAGGGTGGACTATGGCTACACCTTC.

V is TRBV18 and J is TRBJ1-1; D unclear. V dropped 0 bases and J dropped 6 bases, with 14 bases sitting between them. The CDR3 sequence is 15 residues long. Per the germline V gene, CDR1 is KGHSH and CDR2 is LQKENI. The CDR3 sequence: CASSPPYGGRAEAFF. In DNA form, the CDR3 reads TGTGCCAGCTCACCACCGTATGGAGGGCGGGCTGAAGCTTTCTTT.

This clone was found once. The chain carries TRBV10-2 and TRBJ1-6, with 7 bases fitting TRBD1. With V trimmed by 6 bases and J by 7 bases, 9 bases remained unmatched. Germline V gene data show CDR1 as WSHSY and CDR2 as SAAADI. CDR3 length: 15 amino acids. The CDR3 loop reads CASSLGTEGNSPLHF. The CDR3 nucleotides read TGCGCCAGCAGCCTCGGGACAGAAGGAAATTCACCCCTCCACTTT.

This chain joins TRBV24-1 and TRBJ2-1; D is perhaps TRBD2 (7 bases). This CDR3 region has 15 residues. Per germline, CDR1 KGHDR and CDR2 SFDVKD. Deletions cut 5 bases from V and 6 bases from J, with 16 bases between. Written as DNA, the CDR3 is TGTGCCACCAGTGTCTCACGGGGGGCGGCCAATGAGCAGTTCTTC. This codes for CATSVSRGAANEQFF.

The CDR3 sequence: CASSRGGLSGNTIYF. In nucleotides, the CDR3 is TGTGCCAGCAGCCGCGGGGGCCTCTCTGGAAACACCATATATTTT. The V call is TRBV6-5, the J call TRBJ1-3; perhaps TRBD1 as D (6 bases). Germline values: CDR1 MNHEY, CDR2 SVGAGI. V was clipped by 6 bases and J by 0 bases, with 12 bases between them. The CDR3 is 15 amino acids.

This chain joins TRBV19 and TRBJ1-4; TRBD1 matches 7 bases. Germline trimming cut 2 bases from V and 7 bases from J; bases unmatched to any gene: 4. CDR3 length: 14 residues. Germline-derived CDR1 and CDR2 are LNHDA and SQIVND (reference sequence). The CDR3 coding sequence is TGTGCCAGTAGTATAACAGGGGAGCGTGAAAAACTGTTTTTT. Translation gives CASSITGEREKLFF. The whole variable domain, remainder taken from reference TRBV19 and TRBJ1-4, is DGGITQSPKYLFRKEGQNVTLSCEQNLNHDAMYWYRQDPGQGLRLIYYSQIVNDFQKGDIAEGYSVSREKKESFPLTVTSAQKNPTAFYLCASSITGEREKLFFGSGTQLSVL.

This clone has more than one count but fewer than ten. J is TRBJ1-4 and V is TRBV4-1; D ambiguous. This CDR3 has 17 amino acids. Germline V gene lookup returns CDR1 MGHRA and CDR2 YSYEKL. Trimming took off 4 bases at V and 8 bases at J, with 23 bases between the two ends. The CDR3 DNA reads TGCGCCAGCAGCCGTCTAGCAGATGAGGGAGGACGAGAAAAACTGTTTTTT. This gives the protein CASSRLADEGGREKLFF.

The gene calls are TRBV7-9 and TRBJ2-5; the match to TRBD2 covers 12 bases. The CDR3 extends over 15 amino acids. The V and J ends lost 5 bases and 6 bases, in that order; junction bases with no gene match: 7. CDR1 and CDR2 (germline): SEHNR, FQNEAQ (reference sequence). The DNA for the CDR3 is TGTGCCAGCAGCCCGCCTAGCGGGGGGGCAAAGACCCAGTACTTC. Translating it yields CASSPPSGGAKTQYF.